One and the same sample provided the 4 T cell receptor beta chains below, sequenced in a study of blood T cell repertoires in COVID-19. Generated by immunoSEQ multiplex PCR, the TCRdb table keeps only in-frame clones and is missing some. The data hold about 130,000 clones, with approximately 88% observed a single time. Sequences were obtained from peripheral blood. All receptors derive from a man aged 45-65 years with acute or convalescent COVID-19.

This clone came up once. V is TRBV20-1 and J is TRBJ1-1; D possibly corresponds to TRBD1 (6 bases). This CDR3 contains 14 residues. V lost 3 bases and J lost 2, with 13 bases in between. Germline lookup yields CDR1 DFQATT and CDR2 SNEGSKA (reference sequence). The CDR3 here is CSASATGRNTEAFF. In DNA form, the CDR3 reads TGCAGTGCTAGTGCTACAGGGCGAAACACTGAAGCTTTCTTT.

Written as DNA, the CDR3 is TGTGCCAGCAGCACCCTCGGTAGCGGGCCGAGCTCCTACGAGCAGTACTTC. Translation gives CASSTLGSGPSSYEQYF. V is TRBV5-8 and J is TRBJ2-7; 7 bases are a match to TRBD2. Germline CDR1 is SGHTS and CDR2 is YDEGEE. V gave up 4 bases and J gave up 0 bases; unmatched junction bases: 13. CDR3 length equals 17 residues.

The rearrangement uses TRBV6-4 and TRBJ1-1; the match to TRBD1 covers 11 bases. The CDR3 is 14 amino acids. Trimming removed 3 bases from V and 4 bases from J; junction bases left unmatched: 1. Germline CDR1 reads MRHNA; CDR2 reads SNTAGT. CDR3 DNA: TGTGCCAGCAGTGAAGGGACAGGGGGCACTGAAGCTTTCTTT. This codes for CASSEGTGGTEAFF.

The J gene is TRBJ1-5, the V gene TRBV2, with D hard to call. CDR1 and CDR2 (germline): SNHLY, FYNNEI. The CDR3 sequence is 16 residues long. V lost 10 bases and J lost 1, with 20 bases in between. The CDR3 DNA follows: TGTGCCACCCAGGACCCCCGGGGAAGGAGCAATCAGCCCCAGCATTTT. Protein: CATQDPRGRSNQPQHF.